These 27 T cell receptor beta chains share one sample of origin, sequenced in a study of human T cells and chemical hapten exposure. Time point indicated: healthy volunteer bleed at 2 weeks. Extraction of total RNA was performed on unfractionated whole blood. MiXCR, run by TCRdb on the RACE reads, gives a single entry per CDR3 protein. The table has about 45,000 distinct CDR3 sequences, 3.5% to 4.5% seen once. The source material was whole blood. These receptors all stem from a human donor in good health. Some clones in this sample may be carry-over from other donors' samples.

This clonotype was counted at least ten times. J is TRBJ1-1 and V is TRBV9; no clear D. The V and J ends lost 0 bases and 0 bases respectively, with 6 bases between them. CDR1 is SGDLS, CDR2 YYNGEE, per germline. There are 14 residues in the CDR3. The CDR3 protein is CASSVEPMNTEAFF. The DNA for the CDR3 is TGTGCCAGCAGCGTAGAACCCATGAACACTGAAGCTTTCTTT.

The chain carries TRBV4-1 and TRBJ2-3, with 8 bases fitting TRBD2. Germline assignment: CDR1 MGHRA and CDR2 YSYEKL. The CDR3 runs to 18 residues. V dropped 0 bases and J dropped 5; count of bases not matched to a gene: 13. The CDR3 nucleotides read TGCGCCAGCAGCCAAGAGCGACTAGCGAGGAGAAATGTAGATACGCAGTATTTT. Protein: CASSQERLARRNVDTQYF.

Only a few counts were recorded for this clonotype. The chain combines TRBV7-2 with TRBJ2-5; no definite D call. The germline CDR1 and CDR2 sequences are SGHTA and FQGNSA. The CDR3 covers 13 residues. Trimming took 5 bases from V and 5 from J, leaving 12 bases between them. DNA of the CDR3: TGTGCCAGCAGCGAATACCTTAGGGAGACCCAGTACTTC. Residues: CASSEYLRETQYF.

Ten or more counts support this clonotype. The genes are TRBV5-1 and TRBJ1-2; 8 bases align to TRBD1. This CDR3 contains 15 residues. The germline V gene has CDR1 SGHRS and CDR2 YFSETQ. CDR3 in amino acids: CARTGGQGRNYGYTF. CDR3 DNA: TGCGCTCGGACCGGAGGACAGGGTCGGAACTATGGCTACACCTTC.

This clonotype appeared many times. The gene calls are TRBV29-1 and TRBJ1-2; no clear D. The CDR3 has 14 residues. V gave up 4 bases and J gave up 3 bases, with 15 bases separating them. CDR1 and CDR2 from the germline V gene are SQVTM and ANQGSEA. CDR3 protein: CSVVDPERDYGYTF. DNA of the CDR3: TGCAGCGTTGTGGACCCTGAACGAGACTATGGCTACACCTTC.

This clonotype was found a few times. In DNA form, the CDR3 reads TGTGCTAGTGGTTTGGTACAAGGGGGCCTAATGAACACCGGGGAGCTGTTTTTT. Its translation: CASGLVQGGLMNTGELFF. The chain carries TRBV12-5 and TRBJ2-2, with 7 bases that match TRBD1. J was trimmed by 1 base and V by 0 bases; bases with no gene match: 8. The CDR3 sequence is 18 residues long. CDR1 and CDR2 (germline): LGHNT, FRNRAP.

This clonotype was counted ten times or more. This chain connects TRBV4-1 to TRBJ1-1, with 8 bases aligning to TRBD1. From germline, CDR1 is MGHRA and CDR2 YSYEKL. V shed 2 bases and J 5 bases; nucleotides not matched to a gene: 7. This CDR3 has 15 residues. In DNA, the CDR3 is TGCGCCAGCAGCCAACCTGGACAGGGCCGGACTGAAGCTTTCTTT. It encodes CASSQPGQGRTEAFF.

This clonotype was recorded at least ten times. V gene TRBV6-1 combines with J gene TRBJ1-5; D not certain. Deletions cut 4 bases from V and 0 bases from J, with 16 bases between. This CDR3 contains 17 residues. Germline CDR1 and CDR2: MNHNS and SASEGT. CDR3 loop: CASSGGIRRNSNQPQHF. The CDR3 DNA follows: TGTGCCAGCAGTGGAGGGATCAGGCGGAATAGCAATCAGCCCCAGCATTTT.

This clonotype was found a few times. This sequence joins TRBV9 and TRBJ2-7; TRBD2 matches at 10 bases. CDR1 and CDR2 (germline): SGDLS, YYNGEE. V trimming: 1 base; J trimming: 1 base; junction bases outside the gene matches: 2. The CDR3 contains 15 residues. The DNA of the CDR3 is TGTGCCAGCAGCGTACTAGCGGGAGCGTCCTACGAGCAGTACTTC. This encodes CASSVLAGASYEQYF.

The chain couples TRBV3-1 to TRBJ2-3; 10 bases align to TRBD1. V trimming: 5 bases; J trimming: 1 base; junction bases outside the gene matches: 0. There are 14 residues in the CDR3. The germline gives CDR1 LGHDT, CDR2 YNNKEL (reference sequence). In DNA, the CDR3 is TGTGCCAGCAGCGGACAGGGGGGCACAGATACGCAGTATTTT. It yields the protein CASSGQGGTDTQYF.

This chain joins TRBV7-9 and TRBJ1-1; D call uncertain. The CDR3 covers 12 residues. The germline V gene encodes CDR1 SEHNR and CDR2 FQNEAQ (reference sequence). The V gene lost 4 bases and the J gene lost 10 bases, with 13 bases spanning the gap. CDR3 in amino acids: CASSSPRSLAFF. CDR3 nucleotide sequence: TGTGCCAGCAGCTCTCCCCGCTCCTTAGCTTTCTTT. The whole variable domain, remainder taken from reference TRBV7-9 and TRBJ1-1, is DTGVSQNPRHKITKRGQNVTFRCDPISEHNRLYWYRQTLGQGPEFLTYFQNEAQLEKSRLLSDRFSAERPKGSFSTLEIQRTEQGDSAMYLCASSSPRSLAFFGQGTRLTVV.

The rearrangement links TRBV28 to TRBJ1-2; D not certain. The V and J ends lost 7 bases and 6 bases respectively, with 9 bases between them. CDR3 length equals 11 residues. Germline V CDR1 and CDR2: MDHEN, SYDVKM. The CDR3 protein is CASNELNGYTF. CDR3 nucleotide sequence: TGTGCCAGCAACGAACTTAATGGCTACACCTTC.

This clonotype was recorded many times. The chain employs TRBV21-1 and TRBJ1-5. TRBV21-1 is a pseudogene segment. CDR3 length: 15 residues. CDR3 DNA: TGTGCCAGCAGCAAATCCCTCCGATCTGTGCAGCCCCAGCATTTT. Translating it yields CASSKSLRSVQPQHF.

This clonotype showed up many times. The genes are TRBV7-6 and TRBJ2-7; D tentatively fits TRBD1 or TRBD2 (6 bases each). The CDR3 consists of 12 residues. Per the germline V gene, CDR1 is SGHVS and CDR2 is FNYEAQ. V gave up 6 bases and J gave up 6 bases, with 12 bases separating them. The CDR3 DNA reads TGTGCCAGCAGGCCTGGAGGGGGCGAGCAGTACTTC. Translation gives CASRPGGGEQYF.

The table lists this clonotype with many counts. J is TRBJ1-2 and V is TRBV2; D perhaps matches TRBD1 (5 bases). Trimming took off 4 bases at V and 5 bases at J, with 14 bases between the two ends. CDR1 is SNHLY and CDR2 is FYNNEI in the germline V gene. The CDR3 extends over 14 amino acids. The DNA of the CDR3 is TGTGCCAGCAGTGTCCAGGGTGGATCTTATGGCTACACCTTC. It yields the protein CASSVQGGSYGYTF.

This clonotype was detected many times. The chain has TRBV13 and TRBJ2-1, with 8 bases matching TRBD1. The CDR3 length is 19 residues. Germline CDR1 PRHDT, CDR2 FYEKMQ (reference sequence). With V trimmed by 1 base and J by 6 bases, 17 bases remained unmatched. CDR3 in amino acids: CASSLEAQAQGVTLNEQFF. The CDR3 coding sequence is TGTGCCAGCAGCTTAGAGGCCCAAGCACAGGGGGTAACTCTCAATGAGCAGTTCTTC.

This clonotype has at least ten counts. The chain joins TRBV7-9 to TRBJ2-1; 9 nucleotides agree with TRBD2. The CDR3 has 13 residues. Germline V gene data show CDR1 as SEHNR and CDR2 as FQNEAQ (reference sequence). The junction had 1 base not matched to a gene; V was cut back by 1 base and J by 9 bases. The CDR3 reads CASSLELAGEQFF. The CDR3 nucleotides read TGTGCCAGCAGCTTAGAACTAGCGGGTGAGCAGTTCTTC.

This clonotype was seen many times. This chain links TRBV7-8 with TRBJ2-3; 9 bases align to TRBD2. The CDR3 runs 18 residues. With V trimmed by 2 bases and J by 3 bases, 12 bases remained unmatched. Per the germline V gene, CDR1 is SGHVS and CDR2 is FQNEAQ. CDR3 bases: TGTGCCAGCAGCTTACCGGCGATAGATAGCGGGAGTACAGATACGCAGTATTTT. It codes for CASSLPAIDSGSTDTQYF.

This clonotype was counted many times. This sequence joins TRBV3-1 and TRBJ1-6; TRBD1 matches 7 bases. V gave up 4 bases and J gave up 5 bases; unmatched junction bases: 5. The V gene's germline CDR1 is LGHDT and CDR2 YNNKEL (reference sequence). CDR3 length: 15 amino acids. The CDR3 DNA sequence: TGTGCCAGCAGCCGGGGACAGTCTAATAATTCACCCCTCCACTTT. Translated: CASSRGQSNNSPLHF.

This clonotype was counted at least ten times. This rearrangement joins TRBV12-3 or TRBV12-4 to TRBJ1-1; weak D call: TRBD1 (6 bases). This CDR3 contains 14 residues. With 3 bases removed from V and 5 bases from J, the gap between germline ends came to 13 bases. The CDR3 bases are TGTGCCAGCAGTTTCTCCAGGGGAAGTACTGAAGCTTTCTTT. Translating it yields CASSFSRGSTEAFF.

This clonotype was seen a few times. The chain uses TRBV24-1 and TRBJ2-1; TRBD2 is a possible D gene (6 bases). Germline CDR1 KGHDR, CDR2 SFDVKD. V lost 6 bases, J lost 9 bases, and 17 bases lay in between. This CDR3 is built from 14 residues. CDR3 DNA sequence: TGTGCCACCAGTCCGAGACTAGTGAGTAGTGAGCAGTTCTTC. Translating it yields CATSPRLVSSEQFF.

Ten or more counts support this clonotype. J is TRBJ2-3 and V is TRBV7-9; no definite D call. This CDR3 is built from 14 residues. V lost 3 bases, J lost 2 bases, and 9 bases lay in between. Germline assignment: CDR1 SEHNR and CDR2 FQNEAQ (reference sequence). The CDR3 DNA is TGTGCCAGCAGCTTTCAGTCAACCACAGATACGCAGTATTTT. This encodes CASSFQSTTDTQYF.

Many counts were recorded for this clonotype. The chain links TRBV5-1 to TRBJ1-1; no clear D gene. Germline-derived CDR1 and CDR2 are SGHRS and YFSETQ. V lost 2 bases and J 4 bases, leaving 9 bases between the germline ends. CDR3 size: 13 residues. The CDR3 reads CASSFNPSTEAFF. The CDR3 DNA reads as TGCGCCAGCAGCTTTAACCCGAGCACTGAAGCTTTCTTT.

This clonotype was picked up many times. V is TRBV30 and J is TRBJ2-7; D remains unclear. The CDR3 sequence is 13 residues long. Germline CDR1 is GTSNPN and CDR2 is SVGIG (reference sequence). Trimming shortened V by 2 bases and J by 4 bases, and 12 bases separated the two germline ends. The CDR3 loop reads CAWSTDTPYEQYF. The CDR3 DNA reads TGTGCCTGGAGTACGGATACCCCATACGAGCAGTACTTC.

This clonotype was counted ten times or more. This chain connects TRBV6-1 to TRBJ2-3; TRBD2 matches at 9 bases. The germline V gene encodes CDR1 MNHNS and CDR2 SASEGT. J gave up 2 bases and V 7 bases, and 4 bases lay outside the gene matches. This CDR3 comprises 14 residues. CDR3: CASTPSGTTDTQYF. The DNA of the CDR3 is TGTGCCAGCACCCCTAGCGGGACCACAGATACGCAGTATTTT.

In nucleotides, the CDR3 is TGCAGTGCTCTTCAGGGACCCTACGAGCAGTACTTC. Residues: CSALQGPYEQYF. The chain uses TRBV20-1 and TRBJ2-7; possibly TRBD1 or TRBD2 for D (5 bases each). Trimming took off 5 bases at V and 2 bases at J, with 10 bases between the two ends. The CDR3 contains 12 residues. Germline V lookup: CDR1 DFQATT, CDR2 SNEGSKA (reference sequence).

This clonotype was picked up many times. DNA of the CDR3: TGCGCCAGCAGCCAATCGCCGGGAGCGGGGGAGACCCAGTACTTC. It yields the protein CASSQSPGAGETQYF. The chain couples TRBV4-1 to TRBJ2-5, with TRBD2 matching over 7 bases. The V gene's germline CDR1 is MGHRA and CDR2 YSYEKL. V lost 2 bases to trimming and J lost 5 bases; unmatched junction nucleotides: 8. The CDR3 consists of 15 residues.